These T cell receptor beta chains were read from a single sample in a study of blood T cell repertoires in COVID-19. Profiled with immunoSEQ multiplex PCR; TCRdb holds only in-frame clones, not every one. The table shows 250,000 to 300,000 clones, with 70% to 90% occurring only once. Sequencing was done on a sample of peripheral blood. These TCRs come from a woman aged 70-85 years with acute or convalescent COVID-19. CDR3s include the opening cysteine and the closing phenylalanine or tryptophan. The D gene is left open where the match is weak. Some rows have no size entry. The others give once, few or many, or a class for an expanded clone.

size	V	D	J	DNA	CDR3
once	TRBV9	TRBD2	TRBJ2-5	TGTGCCAGCAGCGTAGTCGGGGGGGCAGGGGAGACCCAGTACTTC	CASSVVGGAGETQYF
NA	TRBV3-1/TRBV3-2	TRBD1	TRBJ2-1	TGTGCCAGCAGCCAAGATCTTAGACGGGACAGGGCCAACAATGAGCAGTTCTTC	CASSQDLRRDRANNEQFF
NA	TRBV30	NA	TRBJ1-6	TGTGCCTGGAGCGGGAATTCACCCCTCCACTTT	CAWSGNSPLHF
once	TRBV4-2	NA	TRBJ2-1	TGTGCCAGCAGCCAAGATCTGAGGCAGCGGACAGCATACAATGAGCAGTTCTTC	CASSQDLRQRTAYNEQFF
NA	TRBV19	TRBD1	TRBJ2-4	TGTGCCAGTAGTATATTTTTGGGAAGGGACAGACCTATTCAGTACTTC	CASSIFLGRDRPIQYF
NA	TRBV2	TRBD2	TRBJ2-3	TGTGCCAGCAGTTTAGCGGGGGGCACAGATACGCAGTATTTT	CASSLAGGTDTQYF
NA	TRBV5-4	NA	TRBJ2-3	TGTGCCAGCAGCACCGGGGGAGATACGCAGTATTTT	CASSTGGDTQYF
NA	TRBV6-5	NA	TRBJ2-3	TGTGCCAGCAGGCCGGGGACGAGGGGGTCAGATACGCAGTATTTT	CASRPGTRGSDTQYF
NA	TRBV9	TRBD2	TRBJ2-5	TGTGCCAGCAGCCTATGGGGGGGATACCAAGAGACCCAGTACTTC	CASSLWGGYQETQYF
once	TRBV2	NA	TRBJ1-4	TGTGCCAGCAGTGGGACGCGGGCTGGGGTCGAAAAACTGTTTTTT	CASSGTRAGVEKLFF
NA	TRBV3-1/TRBV3-2	NA	TRBJ1-2	TGTGCCAGCAGCCAGGGGCAGTTCTATGGCTACACCTTC	CASSQGQFYGYTF
NA	TRBV4-2	NA	TRBJ1-5	TGTGCCAGCAGCCAATTGGGGGGAGACCGTAGCCAGCATTTT	CASSQLGGDRSQHF
once	TRBV5-4	NA	TRBJ2-7	TGTGCCAGCAGCTTGGCGCCGGGAGCCTACGAGCAGTACTTC	CASSLAPGAYEQYF
NA	TRBV7-9	NA	TRBJ1-2	TGTGCCAGCAGCCGGTTCACAGAGATCTATGGCTACACCTTC	CASSRFTEIYGYTF
NA	TRBV11-2	TRBD1	TRBJ2-7	TGTGCCAGCAGCATCAACAGGGGAACTGATTATGGCGAGCAGTACTTC	CASSINRGTDYGEQYF
NA	TRBV7-3	TRBD2	TRBJ2-1	TGTGCCAGCAGCTTGGAGCGGGGGGTATACAATGAGCAGTTCTTC	CASSLERGVYNEQFF
NA	TRBV3-1/TRBV3-2	NA	TRBJ1-2	TGTGCCAGCAGCCATCAGCCAGGGACACAGGGCCATGGCTACACCTTC	CASSHQPGTQGHGYTF
NA	TRBV6-1	TRBD2	TRBJ2-1	TGTGCCAGCAGTGTCCGACTAGCGGGGGGGCTTGGGTCCTACAATGAGCAGTTCTTC	CASSVRLAGGLGSYNEQFF
NA	TRBV11-2	NA	TRBJ1-2	TGTGCCAGCAGCCCCCAGGGATACTATGGCTACACCTTC	CASSPQGYYGYTF
NA	TRBV6-4	NA	TRBJ1-1	TGTGCCAGCAGACCGGACAGTTGGAACACTGAAGCTTTCTTT	CASRPDSWNTEAFF
NA	TRBV11-2	TRBD1	TRBJ1-1	TGTGCCAGCAGCTTCGGGACAGCGAACACTGAAGCTTTCTTT	CASSFGTANTEAFF
NA	TRBV4-1	NA	TRBJ2-7	TGCGCCAGCAGCCGACCCCTTGTATCCGGGACAAAACTCTCCTACGAGCAGTACTTC	CASSRPLVSGTKLSYEQYF